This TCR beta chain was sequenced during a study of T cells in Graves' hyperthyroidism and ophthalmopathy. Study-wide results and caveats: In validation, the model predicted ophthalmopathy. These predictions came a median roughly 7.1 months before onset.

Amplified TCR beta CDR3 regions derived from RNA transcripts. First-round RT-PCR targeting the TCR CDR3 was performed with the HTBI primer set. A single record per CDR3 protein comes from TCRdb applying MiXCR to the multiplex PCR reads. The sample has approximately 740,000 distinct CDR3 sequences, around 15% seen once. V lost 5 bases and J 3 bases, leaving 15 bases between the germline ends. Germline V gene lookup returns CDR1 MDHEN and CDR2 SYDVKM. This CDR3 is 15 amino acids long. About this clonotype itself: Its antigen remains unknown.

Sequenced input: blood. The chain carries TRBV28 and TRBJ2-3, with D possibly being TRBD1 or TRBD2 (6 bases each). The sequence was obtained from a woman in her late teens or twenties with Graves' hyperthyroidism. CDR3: CASSPRGRPTDTQYF. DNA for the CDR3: TGTGCCAGCAGTCCCCGGGGGCGCCCTACAGATACGCAGTATTTT.